The T cell receptor beta chain described here comes from a study of T-cell reconstitution after alpha-beta-depleted transplantation in children. V gave up 0 bases and J gave up 2 bases, with 19 bases separating them. The length of the CDR3 is 19 residues. As it was prepared, the TCRbeta library received unique molecular identifiers. TCRdb reprocessed the PCR reads with MiXCR, giving one entry per CDR3 protein. The sample shows a few hundred thousand distinct CDR3 sequences, around 8.9% of them seen only once. The rearrangement links TRBV23-1 to TRBJ2-2; the D call may be TRBD1 or TRBD2 (5 bases each). TRBV23-1 is assigned to the ORF class and has an uncertain function. This specimen was PBMCs from the stem cell graft donor, taken from the stem cell graft. This sequence was found in a human donor who donated a stem cell graft to a child with SCID. CDR3 sequence (DNA): TGCGCCAGCAGTCAATCTGTTTACTTCGTGGGGACCAACACCGGGGAGCTGTTTTTT. This encodes CASSQSVYFVGTNTGELFF.